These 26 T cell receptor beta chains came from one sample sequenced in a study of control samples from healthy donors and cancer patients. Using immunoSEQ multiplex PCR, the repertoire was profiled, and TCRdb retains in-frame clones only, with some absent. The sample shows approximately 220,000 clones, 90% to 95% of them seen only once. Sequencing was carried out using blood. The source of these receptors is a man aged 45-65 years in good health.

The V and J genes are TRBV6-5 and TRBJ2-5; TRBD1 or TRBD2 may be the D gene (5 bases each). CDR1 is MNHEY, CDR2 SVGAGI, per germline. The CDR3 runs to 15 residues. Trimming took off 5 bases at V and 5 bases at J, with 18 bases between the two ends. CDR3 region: CASSPGRGWGETQYF. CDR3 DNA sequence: TGTGCCAGCAGTCCTGGGAGAGGCTGGGGGGAGACCCAGTACTTC.

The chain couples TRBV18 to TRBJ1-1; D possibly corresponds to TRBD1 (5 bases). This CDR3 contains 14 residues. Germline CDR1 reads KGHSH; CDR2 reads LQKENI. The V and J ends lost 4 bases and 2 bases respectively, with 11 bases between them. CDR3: CASSREQGNTEAFF. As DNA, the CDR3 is TGTGCCAGCTCACGAGAGCAGGGCAACACTGAAGCTTTCTTT.

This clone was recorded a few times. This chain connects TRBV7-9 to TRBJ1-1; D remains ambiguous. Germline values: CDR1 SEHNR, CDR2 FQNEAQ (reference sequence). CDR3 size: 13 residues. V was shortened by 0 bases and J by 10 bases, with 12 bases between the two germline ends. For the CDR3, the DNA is TGTGCCAGCAGCTTAGCAGAGATCGCCAGAGCTTTCTTT. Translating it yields CASSLAEIARAFF.

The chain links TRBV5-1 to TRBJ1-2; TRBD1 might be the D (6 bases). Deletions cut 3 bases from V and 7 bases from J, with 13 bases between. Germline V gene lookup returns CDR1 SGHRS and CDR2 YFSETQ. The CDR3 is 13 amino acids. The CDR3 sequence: CASSYQQGPGYTF. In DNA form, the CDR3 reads TGCGCCAGCAGCTATCAGCAGGGGCCTGGCTACACCTTC.

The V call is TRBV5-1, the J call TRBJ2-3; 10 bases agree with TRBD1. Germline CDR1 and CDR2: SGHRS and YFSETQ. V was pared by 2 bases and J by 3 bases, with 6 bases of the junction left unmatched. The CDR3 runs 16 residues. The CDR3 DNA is TGCGCCAGCAGCTTAGGGGGACAGGGGAGGACAGATACGCAGTATTTT. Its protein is CASSLGGQGRTDTQYF.

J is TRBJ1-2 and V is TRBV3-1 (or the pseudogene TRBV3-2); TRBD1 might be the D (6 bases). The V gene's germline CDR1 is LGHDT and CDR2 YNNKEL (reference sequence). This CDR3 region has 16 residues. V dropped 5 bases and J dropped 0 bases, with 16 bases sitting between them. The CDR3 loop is CASSGRGTDTNYGYTF. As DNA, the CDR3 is TGTGCCAGCAGCGGAAGGGGGACGGACACTAACTATGGCTACACCTTC.

The chain's CDR3 is CASSLQFSYEQYF. The CDR3, as DNA: TGTGCCAGCAGTTTGCAGTTCTCCTACGAGCAGTACTTC. The chain has TRBV27 and TRBJ2-7; no reliable D call. CDR1 is MNHEY and CDR2 is SMNVEV in the germline V gene (reference sequence). The CDR3 consists of 13 residues. V was shortened by 3 bases and J by 0 bases, with 6 bases between the two germline ends.

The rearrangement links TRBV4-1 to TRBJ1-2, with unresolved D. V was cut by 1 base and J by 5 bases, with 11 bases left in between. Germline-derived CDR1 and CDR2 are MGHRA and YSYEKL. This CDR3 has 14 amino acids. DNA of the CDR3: TGCGCCAGCAGCCAAGCGACACCCTTTTATGGCTACACCTTC. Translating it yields CASSQATPFYGYTF.

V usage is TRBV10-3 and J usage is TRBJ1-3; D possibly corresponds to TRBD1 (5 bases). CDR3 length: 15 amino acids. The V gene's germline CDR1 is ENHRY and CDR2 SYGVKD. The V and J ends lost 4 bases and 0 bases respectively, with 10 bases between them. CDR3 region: CAISGDGGSGNTIYF. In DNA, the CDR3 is TGTGCCATCAGTGGGGACGGAGGCTCTGGAAACACCATATATTTT.

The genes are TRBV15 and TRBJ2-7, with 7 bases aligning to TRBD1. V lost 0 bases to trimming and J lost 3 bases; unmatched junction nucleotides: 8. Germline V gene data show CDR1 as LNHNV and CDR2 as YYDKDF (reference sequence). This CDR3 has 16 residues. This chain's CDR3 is CATSRDGKDRYYEQYF. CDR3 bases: TGTGCCACCAGCAGAGATGGAAAGGACAGGTACTACGAGCAGTACTTC. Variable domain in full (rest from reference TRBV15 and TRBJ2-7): DAMVIQNPRYQVTQFGKPVTLSCSQTLNHNVMYWYQQKSSQAPKLLFHYYDKDFNNEADTPDNFQSRRPNTSFCFLDIRSPGLGDTAMYLCATSRDGKDRYYEQYFGPGTRLTVT.

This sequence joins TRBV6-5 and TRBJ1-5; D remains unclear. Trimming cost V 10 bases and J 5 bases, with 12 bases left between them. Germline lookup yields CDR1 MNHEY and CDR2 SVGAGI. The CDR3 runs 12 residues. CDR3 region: CATQLGHQPQHF. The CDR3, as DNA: TGTGCCACCCAACTAGGGCATCAGCCCCAGCATTTT.

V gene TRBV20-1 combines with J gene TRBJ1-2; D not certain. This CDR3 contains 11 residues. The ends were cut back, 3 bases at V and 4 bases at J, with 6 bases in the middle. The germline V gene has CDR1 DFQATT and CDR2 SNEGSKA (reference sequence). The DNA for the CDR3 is TGCAGTGCTAGGCTTCTCTATGGCTACACCTTC. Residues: CSARLLYGYTF.

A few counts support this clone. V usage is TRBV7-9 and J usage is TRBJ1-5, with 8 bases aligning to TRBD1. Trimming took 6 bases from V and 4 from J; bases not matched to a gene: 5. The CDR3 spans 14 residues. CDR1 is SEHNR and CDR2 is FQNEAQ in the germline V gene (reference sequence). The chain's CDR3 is CASRSRGPNQPQHF. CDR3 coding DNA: TGTGCCAGCAGGTCCAGGGGGCCGAATCAGCCCCAGCATTTT.

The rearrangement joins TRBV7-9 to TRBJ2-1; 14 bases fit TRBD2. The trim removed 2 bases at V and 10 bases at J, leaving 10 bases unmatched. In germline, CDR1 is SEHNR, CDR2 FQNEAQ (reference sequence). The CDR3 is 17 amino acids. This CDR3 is CASSLLLTSGGAEEQFF. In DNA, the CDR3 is TGTGCCAGCAGCTTACTTTTGACTAGCGGGGGGGCAGAGGAGCAGTTCTTC.

The CDR3 bases are TGCGCCAGCAGCCGCATCGGGACAGGGAGAAATGAAAAACTGTTTTTT. This gives the protein CASSRIGTGRNEKLFF. The chain links TRBV4-1 to TRBJ1-4, with 9 bases aligning to TRBD1. The CDR3 runs to 16 residues. V was pared by 4 bases and J by 5 bases, with 8 bases of the junction left unmatched. CDR1 and CDR2 from the germline V gene are MGHRA and YSYEKL.

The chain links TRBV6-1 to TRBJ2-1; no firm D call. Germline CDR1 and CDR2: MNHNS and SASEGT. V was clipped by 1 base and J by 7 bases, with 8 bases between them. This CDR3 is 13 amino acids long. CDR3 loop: CASSEEAINEQFF. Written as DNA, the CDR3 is TGTGCCAGCAGTGAAGAAGCGATTAATGAGCAGTTCTTC.

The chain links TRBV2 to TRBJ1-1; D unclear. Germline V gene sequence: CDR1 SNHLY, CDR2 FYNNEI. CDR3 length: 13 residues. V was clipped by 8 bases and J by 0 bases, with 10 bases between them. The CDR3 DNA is TGTGCCAGCCACGGGCTGGTGAACACTGAAGCTTTCTTT. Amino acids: CASHGLVNTEAFF.

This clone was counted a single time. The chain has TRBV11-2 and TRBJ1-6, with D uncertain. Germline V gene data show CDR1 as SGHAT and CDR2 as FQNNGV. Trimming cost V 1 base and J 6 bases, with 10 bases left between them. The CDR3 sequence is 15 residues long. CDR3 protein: CASSLGPATNSPLHF. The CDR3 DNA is TGTGCCAGCAGCTTAGGCCCAGCCACTAATTCACCCCTCCACTTT. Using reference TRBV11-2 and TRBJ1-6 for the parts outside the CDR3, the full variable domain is EAGVAQSPRYKIIEKRQSVAFWCNPISGHATLYWYQQILGQGPKLLIQFQNNGVVDDSQLPKDRFSAERLKGVDSTLKIQPAKLEDSAVYLCASSLGPATNSPLHFGNGTRLTVT.

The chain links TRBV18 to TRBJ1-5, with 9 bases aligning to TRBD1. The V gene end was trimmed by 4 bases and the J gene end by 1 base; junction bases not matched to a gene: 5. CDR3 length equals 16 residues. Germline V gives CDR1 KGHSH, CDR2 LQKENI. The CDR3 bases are TGTGCCAGCTCACTACAGGGGGCGCGGAGCAATCAGCCCCAGCATTTT. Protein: CASSLQGARSNQPQHF.

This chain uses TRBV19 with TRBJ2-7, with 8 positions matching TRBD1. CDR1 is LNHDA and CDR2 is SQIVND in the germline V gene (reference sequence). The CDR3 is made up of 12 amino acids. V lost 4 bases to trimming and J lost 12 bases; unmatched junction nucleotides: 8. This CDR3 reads CASSTPGQALYV. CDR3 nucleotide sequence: TGTGCCAGTAGTACCCCGGGACAGGCTCTGTACGTC.

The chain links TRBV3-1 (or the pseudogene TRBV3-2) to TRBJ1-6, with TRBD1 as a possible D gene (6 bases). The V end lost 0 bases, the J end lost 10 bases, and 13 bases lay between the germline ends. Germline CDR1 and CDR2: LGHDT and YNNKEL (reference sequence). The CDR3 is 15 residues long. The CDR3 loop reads CASSQDSAGVSPLHF. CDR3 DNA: TGTGCCAGCAGCCAAGATTCGGCAGGGGTATCACCCCTCCACTTT.

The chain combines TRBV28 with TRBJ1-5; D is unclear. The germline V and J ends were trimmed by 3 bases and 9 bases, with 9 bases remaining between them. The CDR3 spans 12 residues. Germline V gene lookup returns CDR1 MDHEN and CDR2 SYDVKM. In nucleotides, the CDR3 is TGTGCCAGCAGTTTCGAACGGCGGCCCCAGCATTTT. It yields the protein CASSFERRPQHF.

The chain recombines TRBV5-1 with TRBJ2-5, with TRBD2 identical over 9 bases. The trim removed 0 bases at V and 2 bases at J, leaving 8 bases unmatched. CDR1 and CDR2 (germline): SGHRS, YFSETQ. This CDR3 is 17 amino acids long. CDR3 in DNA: TGCGCCAGCAGCTTGGCCATCGGCGGGGGGGCTCAAGAGACCCAGTACTTC. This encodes CASSLAIGGGAQETQYF.

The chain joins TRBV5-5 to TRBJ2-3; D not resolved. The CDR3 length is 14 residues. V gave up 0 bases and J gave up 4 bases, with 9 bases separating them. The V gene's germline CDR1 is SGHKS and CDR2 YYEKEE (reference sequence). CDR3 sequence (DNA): TGTGCCAGCAGCTTGGGGCCCTCTCCAGATACGCAGTATTTT. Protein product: CASSLGPSPDTQYF.

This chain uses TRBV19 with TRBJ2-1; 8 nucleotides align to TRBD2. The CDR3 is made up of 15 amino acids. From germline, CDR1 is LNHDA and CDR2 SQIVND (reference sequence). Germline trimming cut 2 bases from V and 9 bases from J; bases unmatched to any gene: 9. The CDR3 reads CASSISRGGRGEQFF. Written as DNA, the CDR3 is TGTGCCAGTAGTATAAGTCGCGGGGGGCGGGGTGAGCAGTTCTTC.

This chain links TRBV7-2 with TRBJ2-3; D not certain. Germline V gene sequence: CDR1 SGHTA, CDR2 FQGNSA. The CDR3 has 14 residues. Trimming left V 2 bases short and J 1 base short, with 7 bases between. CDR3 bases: TGTGCCAGCAGCTTAACTCAGGGCACAGATACGCAGTATTTT. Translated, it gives CASSLTQGTDTQYF.